This TCR beta chain was captured in a study of T cells in localized non-small cell lung cancer. Comments on this clone: Antigen specificity is unknown.

Study-level findings and limits: A median of roughly 52 of the top 100 tumor clones appeared in adjacent lung, which was paired and uninvolved.

Generated by immunoSEQ multiplex PCR, the TCRdb table keeps only in-frame clones and is missing some. Of 5,000 to 6,500 clones in the sample, 35% to 45% were seen once. Sequenced material: lung tumor tissue, taken before any cancer treatment. This TCR derives from a male donor older than 55 with stage I squamous cell lung carcinoma.

Written as DNA, the CDR3 is TGTGCCAGCTCACCACCGGAGACCAACACTGAAGCTTTCTTT. Its protein is CASSPPETNTEAFF. The chain joins TRBV18 to TRBJ1-1; D call uncertain. The germline V gene has CDR1 KGHSH and CDR2 LQKENI. The CDR3 has 14 residues. V was shortened by 0 bases and J by 2 bases, with 7 bases between the two germline ends.